This T cell receptor beta chain was sequenced during a study of cytomegalovirus exposure and HLA in healthy donors. Findings of the study overall: According to an earlier analysis, most TCR beta V segments yielded productive rearrangements about 87% or about 30% of the time. A later analysis found most CMV-associated TCR beta chains apparently HLA-restricted.

V was cut by 0 bases and J by 5 bases, with 12 bases left in between. Germline V gene sequence: CDR1 MNHNS, CDR2 SASEGT. The CDR3 is 15 residues long. Comments on this clone: The antigen is undetermined.

It was with 60 Vbeta and 13 Jbeta primers that the PCR ran. Clones were sequenced by immunoSEQ multiplex PCR, and TCRdb holds only the in-frame ones, with some missing. The data show roughly 150,000 clones, 70% to 90% seen once. The material sequenced was PBMCs. The chain employs TRBV6-1 and TRBJ2-3; D remains unclear. The TCR was taken from a man aged 30-40 years in good health and CMV-seropositive. CDR3 region: CASSEAFRPGDTQYF. As DNA, the CDR3 is TGTGCCAGCAGTGAAGCGTTCCGGCCGGGAGATACGCAGTATTTT.